This T cell receptor beta chain originates from a study of tumor-infiltrating lymphocytes in primary liver carcinoma. Unsorted bulk tissue, about 17-33 mg of it, served as the source for co-extraction of RNA and DNA. A primer in the constant region served to generate TCR beta cDNA from roughly 450 ng of total RNA. Researchers made the TCR beta libraries by running three nested multiplex PCR rounds with slightly modified ARM-PCR. A C-beta reverse primer was combined with TRBV1-TRBV30 forward primers in the first two PCR rounds, and each round had around 11 cycles. TCRdb ran MiXCR on the multiplex PCR reads and lists one entry per CDR3 protein. In the table there are around 37,000 distinct CDR3 sequences, 75% of which are singletons. With regard to this clonotype: One end of the junction does not line up with germline, which may come from a read error.

Germline V gives CDR1 SGHNT, CDR2 YYREEE (reference sequence). There are 17 residues in the CDR3. The sequenced sample was tumor-adjacent normal liver tissue. The TCR originated in a man aged 40-50 years with primary liver carcinoma and hepatitis B virus infection. V gene TRBV5-4 combines with J gene TRBJ2-3; D is undetermined. CDR3 region: CDSSPLRDRPTTDTQYF. In nucleotides, the CDR3 is TGTGACAGCAGCCCGCTGCGAGACCGACCTACCACAGATACGCAGTATTTT.